The text below deals with one T cell receptor (beta chain). Antigen specificity is unknown. Deep sequencing aimed at 1 in 200,000 to 1 in 1 million T cells' resolution. Profiled with immunoSEQ multiplex PCR; TCRdb holds only in-frame clones, not every one. The sample comprises 200,000 to 250,000 clones, 70% of which are singletons, and 5.9% rests with the top ten. These data belong to a study of cytotoxic CD8 clonotypes in ibrutinib-treated CLL. General study results and limits: Under treatment, the uncommon public clonotypes either contracted or remained stable.

With 4 bases removed from V and 4 bases from J, the gap between germline ends came to 19 bases. This CDR3 has 16 amino acids. CDR1 and CDR2 from the germline V gene are KGHSY and FQNENV. The receptor was derived from a human donor with chronic lymphocytic leukemia. The material was PBMCs, obtained after 12 months of ibrutinib treatment. The chain couples TRBV16 to TRBJ1-2; TRBD1 might be the D (5 bases). The CDR3 is CASSPQGSGGIYGYTF. Written as DNA, the CDR3 is TGTGCCAGCAGCCCCCAGGGATCGGGGGGAATCTATGGCTACACCTTC.